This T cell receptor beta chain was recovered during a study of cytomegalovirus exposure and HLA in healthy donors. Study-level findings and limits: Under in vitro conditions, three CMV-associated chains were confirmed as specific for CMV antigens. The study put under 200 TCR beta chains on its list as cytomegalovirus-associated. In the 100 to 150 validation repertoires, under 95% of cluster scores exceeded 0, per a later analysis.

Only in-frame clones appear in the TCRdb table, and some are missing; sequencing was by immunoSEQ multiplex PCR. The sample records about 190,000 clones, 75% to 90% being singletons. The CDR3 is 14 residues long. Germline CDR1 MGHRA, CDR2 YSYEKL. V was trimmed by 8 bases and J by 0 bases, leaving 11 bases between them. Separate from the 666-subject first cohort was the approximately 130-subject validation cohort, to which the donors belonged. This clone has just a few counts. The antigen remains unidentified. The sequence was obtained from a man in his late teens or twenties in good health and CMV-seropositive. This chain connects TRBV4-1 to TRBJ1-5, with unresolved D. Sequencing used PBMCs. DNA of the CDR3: TGCGCCAGCGGTTTAGATTTTAGCAATCAGCCCCAGCATTTT. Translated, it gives CASGLDFSNQPQHF.